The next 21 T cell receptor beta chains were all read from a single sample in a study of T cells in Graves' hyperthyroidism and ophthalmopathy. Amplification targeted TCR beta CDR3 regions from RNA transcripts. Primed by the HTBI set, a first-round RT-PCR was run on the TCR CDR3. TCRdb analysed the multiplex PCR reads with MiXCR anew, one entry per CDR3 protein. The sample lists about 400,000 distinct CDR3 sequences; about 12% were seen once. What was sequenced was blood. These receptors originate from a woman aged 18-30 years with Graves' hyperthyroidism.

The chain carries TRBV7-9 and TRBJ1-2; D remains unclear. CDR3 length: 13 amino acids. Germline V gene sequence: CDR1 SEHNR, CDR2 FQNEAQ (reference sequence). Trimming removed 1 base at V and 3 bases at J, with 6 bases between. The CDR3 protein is CASSLVGYYGYTF. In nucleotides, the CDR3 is TGTGCCAGCAGCTTAGTCGGATACTATGGCTACACCTTC.

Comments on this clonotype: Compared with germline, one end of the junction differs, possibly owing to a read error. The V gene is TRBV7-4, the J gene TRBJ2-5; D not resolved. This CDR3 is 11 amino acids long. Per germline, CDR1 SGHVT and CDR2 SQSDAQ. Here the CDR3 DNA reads TGTGCCAGCAGCCTTGTGAAAAGGGTGGACTTC. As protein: CASSLVKRVDF.

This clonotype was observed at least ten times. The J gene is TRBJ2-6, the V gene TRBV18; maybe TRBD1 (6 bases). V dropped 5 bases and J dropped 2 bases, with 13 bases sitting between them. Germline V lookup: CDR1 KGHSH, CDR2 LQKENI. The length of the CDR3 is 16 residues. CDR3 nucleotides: TGTGCCAGCTCATGGACAGAAAGCCCTGGGGCCAACGTCCTGACTTTC. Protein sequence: CASSWTESPGANVLTF.

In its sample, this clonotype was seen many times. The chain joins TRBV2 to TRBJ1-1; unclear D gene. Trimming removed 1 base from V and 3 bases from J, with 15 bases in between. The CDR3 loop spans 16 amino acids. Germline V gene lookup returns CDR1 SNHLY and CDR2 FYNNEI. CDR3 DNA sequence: TGTGCCAGCAGTGAAGTACTAAGACCGGAAGACACTGAAGCTTTCTTT. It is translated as CASSEVLRPEDTEAFF.

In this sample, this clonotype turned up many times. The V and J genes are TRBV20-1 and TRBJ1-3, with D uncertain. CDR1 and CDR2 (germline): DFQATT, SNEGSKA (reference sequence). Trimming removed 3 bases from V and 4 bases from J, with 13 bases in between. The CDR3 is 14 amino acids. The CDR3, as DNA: TGCAGTGCTAGTAAAACCGAGGAAGGAAACACCATATATTTT. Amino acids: CSASKTEEGNTIYF.

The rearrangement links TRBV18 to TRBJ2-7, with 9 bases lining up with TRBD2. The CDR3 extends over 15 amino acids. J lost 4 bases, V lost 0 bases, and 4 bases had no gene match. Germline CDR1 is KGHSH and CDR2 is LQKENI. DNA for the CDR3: TGTGCCAGCTCACCACCGGGACTAGCAGTTTACGAGCAGTACTTC. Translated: CASSPPGLAVYEQYF.

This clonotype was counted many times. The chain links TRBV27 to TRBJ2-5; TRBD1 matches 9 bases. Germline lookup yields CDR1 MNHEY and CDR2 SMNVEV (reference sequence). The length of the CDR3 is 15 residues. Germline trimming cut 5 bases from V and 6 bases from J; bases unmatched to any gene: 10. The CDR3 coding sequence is TGTGCCAGCAGTACGAGGGGACAGGGCGAAAAGACCCAGTACTTC. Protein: CASSTRGQGEKTQYF.

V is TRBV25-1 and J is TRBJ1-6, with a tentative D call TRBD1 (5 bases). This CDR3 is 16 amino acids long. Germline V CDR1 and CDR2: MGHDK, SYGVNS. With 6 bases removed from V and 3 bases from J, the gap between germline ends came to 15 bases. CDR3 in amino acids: CASRRGPGLYNSPLHF. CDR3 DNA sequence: TGTGCCAGCAGGAGGGGCCCCGGACTCTATAATTCACCCCTCCACTTT.

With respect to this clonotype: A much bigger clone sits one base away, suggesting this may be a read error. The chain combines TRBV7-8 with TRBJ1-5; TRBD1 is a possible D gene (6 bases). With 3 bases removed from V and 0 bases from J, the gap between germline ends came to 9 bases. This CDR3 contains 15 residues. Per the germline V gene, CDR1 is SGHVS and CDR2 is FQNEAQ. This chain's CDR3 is CASSFLGASNQPQHF. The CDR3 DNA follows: TGTGCCAGCAGCTTTCTGGGGGCTAGCAATCAGCCCCAGCATTTT.

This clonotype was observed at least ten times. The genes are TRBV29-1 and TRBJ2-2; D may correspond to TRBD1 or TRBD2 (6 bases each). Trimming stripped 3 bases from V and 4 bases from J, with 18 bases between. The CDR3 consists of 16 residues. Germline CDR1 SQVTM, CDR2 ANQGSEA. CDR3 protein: CSVDVGGVSGTGELFF. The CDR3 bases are TGCAGCGTTGACGTCGGGGGCGTCTCGGGCACCGGGGAGCTGTTTTTT.

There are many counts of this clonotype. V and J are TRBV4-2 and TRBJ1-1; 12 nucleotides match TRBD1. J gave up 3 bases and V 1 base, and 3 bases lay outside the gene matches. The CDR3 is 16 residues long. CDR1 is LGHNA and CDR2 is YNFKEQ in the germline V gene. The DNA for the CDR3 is TGTGCCAGCAGCCAAGGGGACAGGGGGCGGTACACTGAAGCTTTCTTT. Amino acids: CASSQGDRGRYTEAFF.

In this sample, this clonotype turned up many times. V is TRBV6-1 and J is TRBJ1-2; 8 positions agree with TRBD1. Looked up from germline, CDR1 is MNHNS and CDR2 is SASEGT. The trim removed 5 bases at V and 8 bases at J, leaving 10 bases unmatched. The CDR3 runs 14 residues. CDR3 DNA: TGTGCCAGCAGTTCAGGACAGGGAGGAGAGGGCTACACCTTC. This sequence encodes CASSSGQGGEGYTF.

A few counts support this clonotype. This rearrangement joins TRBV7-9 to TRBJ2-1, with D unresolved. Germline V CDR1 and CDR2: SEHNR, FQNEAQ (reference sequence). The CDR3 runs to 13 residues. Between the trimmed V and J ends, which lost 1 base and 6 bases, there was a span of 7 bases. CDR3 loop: CASSLGVANEQFF. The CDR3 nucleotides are TGTGCCAGCAGCTTAGGGGTAGCCAATGAGCAGTTCTTC. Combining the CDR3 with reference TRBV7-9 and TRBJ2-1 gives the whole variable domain DTGVSQNPRHKITKRGQNVTFRCDPISEHNRLYWYRQTLGQGPEFLTYFQNEAQLEKSRLLSDRFSAERPKGSFSTLEIQRTEQGDSAMYLCASSLGVANEQFFGPGTRLTVL.

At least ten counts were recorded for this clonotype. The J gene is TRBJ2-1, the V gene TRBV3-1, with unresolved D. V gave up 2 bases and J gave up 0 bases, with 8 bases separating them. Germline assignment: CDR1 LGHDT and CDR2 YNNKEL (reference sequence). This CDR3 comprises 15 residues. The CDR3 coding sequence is TGTGCCAGCAGCCAAACTCCCAGCTCCTACAATGAGCAGTTCTTC. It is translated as CASSQTPSSYNEQFF.

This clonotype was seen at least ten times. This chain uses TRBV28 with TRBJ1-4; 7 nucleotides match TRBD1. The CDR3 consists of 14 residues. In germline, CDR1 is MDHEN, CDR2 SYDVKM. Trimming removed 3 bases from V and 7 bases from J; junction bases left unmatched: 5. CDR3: CASSLVGGVEKLFF. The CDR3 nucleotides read TGTGCCAGCAGTTTGGTAGGGGGCGTTGAAAAACTGTTTTTT. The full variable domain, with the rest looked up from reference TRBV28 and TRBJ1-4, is DVKVTQSSRYLVKRTGEKVFLECVQDMDHENMFWYRQDPGLGLRLIYFSYDVKMKEKGDIPEGYSVSREKKERFSLILESASTNQTSMYLCASSLVGGVEKLFFGSGTQLSVL.

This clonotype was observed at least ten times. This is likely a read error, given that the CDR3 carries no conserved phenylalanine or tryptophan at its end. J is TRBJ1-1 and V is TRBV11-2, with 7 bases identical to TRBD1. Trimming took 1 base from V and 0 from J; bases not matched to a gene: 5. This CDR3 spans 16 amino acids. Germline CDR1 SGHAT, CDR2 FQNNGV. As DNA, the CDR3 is TGTGCCAGCAGCTTAGCGGCGACAGGGTTGAACACTGAAGCTTTCTCT. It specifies CASSLAATGLNTEAFS.

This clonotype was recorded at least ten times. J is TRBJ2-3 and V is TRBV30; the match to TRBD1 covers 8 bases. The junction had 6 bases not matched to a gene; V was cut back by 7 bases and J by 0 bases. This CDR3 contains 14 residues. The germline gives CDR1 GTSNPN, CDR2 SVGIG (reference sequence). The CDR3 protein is CAFQGAASTDTQYF. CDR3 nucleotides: TGTGCCTTTCAGGGGGCGGCAAGCACAGATACGCAGTATTTT. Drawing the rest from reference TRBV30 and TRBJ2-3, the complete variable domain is SQTIHQWPATLVQPVGSPLSLECTVEGTSNPNLYWYRQAAGRGLQLLFYSVGIGQISSEVPQNLSASRPQDRQFILSSKKLLLSDSGFYLCAFQGAASTDTQYFGPGTRLTVL.

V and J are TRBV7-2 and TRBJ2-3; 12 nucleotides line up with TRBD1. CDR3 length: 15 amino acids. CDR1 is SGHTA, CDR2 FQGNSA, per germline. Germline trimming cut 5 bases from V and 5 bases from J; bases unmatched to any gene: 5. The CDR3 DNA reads TGTGCCAGCAGCCCGGGACAGGGGGCGGGAGATACGCAGTATTTT. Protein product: CASSPGQGAGDTQYF.

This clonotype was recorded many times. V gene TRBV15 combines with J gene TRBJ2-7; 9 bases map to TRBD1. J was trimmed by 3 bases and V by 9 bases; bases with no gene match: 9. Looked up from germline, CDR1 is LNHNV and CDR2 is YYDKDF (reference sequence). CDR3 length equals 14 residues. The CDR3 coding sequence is TGTGCCACTGGACAGGGGCGTGATGGCTACGAGCAGTACTTC. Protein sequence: CATGQGRDGYEQYF.

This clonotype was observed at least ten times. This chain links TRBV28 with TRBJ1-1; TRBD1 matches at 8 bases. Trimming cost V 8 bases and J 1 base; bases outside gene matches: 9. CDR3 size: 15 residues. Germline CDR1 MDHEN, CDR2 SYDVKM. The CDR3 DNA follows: TGTGCCAGCCTCTCCCTCGGACAGGGGAACACTGAAGCTTTCTTT. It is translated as CASLSLGQGNTEAFF.

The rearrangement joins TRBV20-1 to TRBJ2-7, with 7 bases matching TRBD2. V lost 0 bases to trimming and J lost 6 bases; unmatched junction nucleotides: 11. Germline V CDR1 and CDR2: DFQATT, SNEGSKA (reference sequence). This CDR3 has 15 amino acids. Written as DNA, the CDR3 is TGCAGTGCTAGAGATAGCGGGCCCCTGAGGGGCGAGCAGTACTTC. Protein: CSARDSGPLRGEQYF.